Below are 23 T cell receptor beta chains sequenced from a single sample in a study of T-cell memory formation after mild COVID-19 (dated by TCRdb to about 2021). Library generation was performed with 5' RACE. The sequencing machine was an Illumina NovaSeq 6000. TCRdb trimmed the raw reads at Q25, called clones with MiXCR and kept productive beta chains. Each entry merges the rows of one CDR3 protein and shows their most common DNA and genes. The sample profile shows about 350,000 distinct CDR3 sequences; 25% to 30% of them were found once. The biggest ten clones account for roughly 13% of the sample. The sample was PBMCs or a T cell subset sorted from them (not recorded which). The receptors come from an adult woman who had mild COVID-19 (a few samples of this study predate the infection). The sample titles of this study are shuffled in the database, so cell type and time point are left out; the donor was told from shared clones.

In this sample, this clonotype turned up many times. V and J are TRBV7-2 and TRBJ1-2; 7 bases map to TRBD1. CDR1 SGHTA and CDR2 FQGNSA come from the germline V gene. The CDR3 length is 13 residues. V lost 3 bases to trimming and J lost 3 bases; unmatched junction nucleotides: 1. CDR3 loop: CASSFGTDYGYTF. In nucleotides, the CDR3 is TGTGCCAGCAGCTTTGGGACAGACTATGGCTACACCTTC.

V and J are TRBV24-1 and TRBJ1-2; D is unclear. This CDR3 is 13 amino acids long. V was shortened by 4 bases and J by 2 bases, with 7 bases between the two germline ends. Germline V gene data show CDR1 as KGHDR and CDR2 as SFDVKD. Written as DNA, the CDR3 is TGTGCCACCAGTGAAGGGTACAACTATGGCTACACCTTC. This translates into CATSEGYNYGYTF.

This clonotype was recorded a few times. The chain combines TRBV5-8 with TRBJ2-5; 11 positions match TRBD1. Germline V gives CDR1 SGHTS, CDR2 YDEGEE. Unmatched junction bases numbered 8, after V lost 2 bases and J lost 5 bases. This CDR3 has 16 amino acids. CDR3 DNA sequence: TGTGCCAGCAGCTTCGGACAGGGGGCGCCCAGGGAGACCCAGTACTTC. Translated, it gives CASSFGQGAPRETQYF.

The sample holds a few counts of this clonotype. CDR3 sequence (DNA): TGTGCCATTCCATGGGGATATGAAGCTTTCTTT. It codes for CAIPWGYEAFF. The chain uses TRBV2 and TRBJ1-1, with D hard to call. CDR1 and CDR2 (germline): SNHLY, FYNNEI. The CDR3 is 11 amino acids. Trimming stripped 10 bases from V and 7 bases from J, with 13 bases between.

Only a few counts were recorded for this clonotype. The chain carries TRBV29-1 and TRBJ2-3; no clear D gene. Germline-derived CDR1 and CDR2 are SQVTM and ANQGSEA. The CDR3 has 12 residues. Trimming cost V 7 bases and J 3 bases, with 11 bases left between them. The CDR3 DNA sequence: TGCAGCGGTATCGGAGCTACAGATACGCAGTATTTT. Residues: CSGIGATDTQYF.

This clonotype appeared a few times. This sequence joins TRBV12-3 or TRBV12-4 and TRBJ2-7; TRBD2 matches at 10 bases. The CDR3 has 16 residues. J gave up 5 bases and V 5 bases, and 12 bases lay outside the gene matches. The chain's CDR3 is CASSPLPGTSEDEQYF. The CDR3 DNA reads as TGTGCCAGCAGTCCCCTCCCCGGGACTAGCGAGGACGAGCAGTACTTC.

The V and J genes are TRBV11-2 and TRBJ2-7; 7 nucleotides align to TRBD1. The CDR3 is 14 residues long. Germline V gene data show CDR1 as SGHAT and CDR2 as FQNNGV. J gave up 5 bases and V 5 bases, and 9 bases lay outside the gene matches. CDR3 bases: TGTGCCAGCAGCATCGACAGGGAGCGGCACGAGCAGTACTTC. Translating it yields CASSIDRERHEQYF.

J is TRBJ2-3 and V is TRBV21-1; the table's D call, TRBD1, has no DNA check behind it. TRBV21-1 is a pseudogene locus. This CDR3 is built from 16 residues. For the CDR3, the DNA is TGTGCCAGCAGCAAAGGATTACAGGGTTTTCCAGATACGCAGTATTTT. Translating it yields CASSKGLQGFPDTQYF.

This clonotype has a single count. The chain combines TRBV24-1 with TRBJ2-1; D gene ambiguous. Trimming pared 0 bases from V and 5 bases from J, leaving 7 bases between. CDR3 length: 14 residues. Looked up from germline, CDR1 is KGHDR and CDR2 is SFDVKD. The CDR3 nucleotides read TGTGCCACCAGTGATTTGCTCGAGGACAATGAGCAGTTCTTC. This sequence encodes CATSDLLEDNEQFF.

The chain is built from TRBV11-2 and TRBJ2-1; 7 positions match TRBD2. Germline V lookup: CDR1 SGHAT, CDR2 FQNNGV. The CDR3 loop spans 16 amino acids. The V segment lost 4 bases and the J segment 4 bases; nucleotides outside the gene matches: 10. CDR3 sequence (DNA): TGTGCCAGCAGCTCCCAATGGGGGGGGGAATACAATGAGCAGTTCTTC. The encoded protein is CASSSQWGGEYNEQFF.

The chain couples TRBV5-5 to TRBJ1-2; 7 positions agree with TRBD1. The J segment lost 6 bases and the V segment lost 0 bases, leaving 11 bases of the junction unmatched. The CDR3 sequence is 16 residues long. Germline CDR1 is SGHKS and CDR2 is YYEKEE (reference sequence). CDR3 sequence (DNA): TGTGCCAGCAGCTTGGTGCCCCGGGACAGCCGAAATGGCTACACCTTC. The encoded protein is CASSLVPRDSRNGYTF.

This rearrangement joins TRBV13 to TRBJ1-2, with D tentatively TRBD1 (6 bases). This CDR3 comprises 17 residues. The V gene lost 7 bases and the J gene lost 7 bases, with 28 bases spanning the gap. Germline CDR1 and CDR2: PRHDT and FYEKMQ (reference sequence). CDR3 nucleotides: TGTGCCAGCATCCTTAGGGTGGGGGGCCAGACGTCGAGTGGCTACACCTTC. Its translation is CASILRVGGQTSSGYTF. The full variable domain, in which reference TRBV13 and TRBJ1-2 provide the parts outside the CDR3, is AAGVIQSPRHLIKEKRETATLKCYPIPRHDTVYWYQQGPGQDPQFLISFYEKMQSDKGSIPDRFSAQQFSDYHSELNMSSLELGDSALYFCASILRVGGQTSSGYTFGSGTRLTVV.

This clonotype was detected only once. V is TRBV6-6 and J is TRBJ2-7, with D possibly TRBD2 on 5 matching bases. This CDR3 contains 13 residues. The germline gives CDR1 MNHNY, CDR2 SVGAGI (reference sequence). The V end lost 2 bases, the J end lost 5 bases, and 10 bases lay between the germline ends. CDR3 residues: CASSYGSGNEQYF. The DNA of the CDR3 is TGTGCCAGCAGTTACGGGAGCGGCAACGAGCAGTACTTC.

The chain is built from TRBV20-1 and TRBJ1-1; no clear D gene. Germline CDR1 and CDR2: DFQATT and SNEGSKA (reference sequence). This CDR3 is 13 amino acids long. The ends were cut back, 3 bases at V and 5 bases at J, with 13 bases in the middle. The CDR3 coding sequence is TGCAGTGCTAGGGACCTGGGGAGGACTGAAGCTTTCTTT. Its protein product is CSARDLGRTEAFF.

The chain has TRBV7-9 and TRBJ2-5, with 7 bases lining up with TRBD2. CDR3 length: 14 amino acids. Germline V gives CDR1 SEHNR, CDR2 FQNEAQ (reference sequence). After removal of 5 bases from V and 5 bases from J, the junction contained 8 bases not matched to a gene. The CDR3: CASSRRTSEETQYF. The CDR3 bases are TGTGCCAGCAGCCGACGGACTAGTGAGGAGACCCAGTACTTC. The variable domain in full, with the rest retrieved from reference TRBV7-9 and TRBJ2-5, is DTGVSQNPRHKITKRGQNVTFRCDPISEHNRLYWYRQTLGQGPEFLTYFQNEAQLEKSRLLSDRFSAERPKGSFSTLEIQRTEQGDSAMYLCASSRRTSEETQYFGPGTRLLVL.

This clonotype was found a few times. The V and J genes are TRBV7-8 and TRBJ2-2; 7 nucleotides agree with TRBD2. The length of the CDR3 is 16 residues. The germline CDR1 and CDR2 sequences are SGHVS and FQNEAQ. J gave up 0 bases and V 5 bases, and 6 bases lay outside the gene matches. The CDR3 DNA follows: TGTGCCAGCAGCCCCGGGAGGCCCCCGAACACCGGGGAGCTGTTTTTT. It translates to CASSPGRPPNTGELFF.

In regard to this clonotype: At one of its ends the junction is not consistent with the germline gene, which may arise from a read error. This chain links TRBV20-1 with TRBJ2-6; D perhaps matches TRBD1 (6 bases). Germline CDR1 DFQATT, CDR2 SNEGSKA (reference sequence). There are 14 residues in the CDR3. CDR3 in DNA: TGCAGTGCTCGAGACAGGACTGGGGCCAACGTCCTGACTTTC. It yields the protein CSARDRTGANVLTF.

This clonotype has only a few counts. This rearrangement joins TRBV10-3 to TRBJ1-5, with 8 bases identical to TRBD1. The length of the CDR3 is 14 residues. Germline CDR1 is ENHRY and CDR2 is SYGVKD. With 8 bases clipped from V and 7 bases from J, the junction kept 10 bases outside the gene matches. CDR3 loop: CAIGGQGARQPQHF. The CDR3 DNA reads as TGTGCCATCGGGGGGCAGGGGGCCCGGCAGCCCCAGCATTTT.

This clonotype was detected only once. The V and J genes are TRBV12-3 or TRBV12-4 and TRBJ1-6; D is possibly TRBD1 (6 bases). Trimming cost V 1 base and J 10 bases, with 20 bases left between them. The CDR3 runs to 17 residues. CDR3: CASSLGVGTPFESPLHF. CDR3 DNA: TGTGCCAGCAGTTTAGGGGTGGGGACACCCTTCGAGTCACCCCTCCACTTT.

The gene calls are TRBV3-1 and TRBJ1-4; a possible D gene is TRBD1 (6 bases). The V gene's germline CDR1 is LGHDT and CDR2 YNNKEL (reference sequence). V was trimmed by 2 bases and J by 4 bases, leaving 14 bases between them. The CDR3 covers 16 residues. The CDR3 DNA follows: TGTGCCAGCAGCCAACGAGGGAGGGACATTAATGAAAAACTGTTTTTT. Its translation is CASSQRGRDINEKLFF.

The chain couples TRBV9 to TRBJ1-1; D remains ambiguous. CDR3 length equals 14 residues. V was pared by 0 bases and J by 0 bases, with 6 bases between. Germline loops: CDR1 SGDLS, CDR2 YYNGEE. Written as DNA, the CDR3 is TGTGCCAGCAGCGTAGGGACGGTGAACACTGAAGCTTTCTTT. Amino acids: CASSVGTVNTEAFF. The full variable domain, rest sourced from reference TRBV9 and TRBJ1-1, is DSGVTQTPKHLITATGQRVTLRCSPRSGDLSVYWYQQSLDQGLQFLIQYYNGEERAKGNILERFSAQQFPDLHSELNLSSLELGDSALYFCASSVGTVNTEAFFGQGTRLTVV.

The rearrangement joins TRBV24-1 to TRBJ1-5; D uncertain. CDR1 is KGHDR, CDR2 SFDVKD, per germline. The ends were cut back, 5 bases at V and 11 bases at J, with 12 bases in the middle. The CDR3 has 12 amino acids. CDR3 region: CATSADGQAQHF. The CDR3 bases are TGTGCCACCAGTGCGGACGGTCAAGCCCAGCATTTT.

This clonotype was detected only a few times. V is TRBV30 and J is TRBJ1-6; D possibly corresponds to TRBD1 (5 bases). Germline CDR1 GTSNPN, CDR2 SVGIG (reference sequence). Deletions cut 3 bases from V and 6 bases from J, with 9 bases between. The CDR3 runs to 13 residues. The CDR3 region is CAWRGVPNSPLHF. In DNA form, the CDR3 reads TGTGCCTGGAGGGGGGTACCTAATTCACCCCTCCACTTT. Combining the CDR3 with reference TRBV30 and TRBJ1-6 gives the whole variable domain SQTIHQWPATLVQPVGSPLSLECTVEGTSNPNLYWYRQAAGRGLQLLFYSVGIGQISSEVPQNLSASRPQDRQFILSSKKLLLSDSGFYLCAWRGVPNSPLHFGNGTRLTVT.